Below are 12 T cell receptor beta chains sequenced from a single sample in a study of blood T cell repertoires in COVID-19. Some clones are missing from TCRdb's copy, which holds only in-frame ones; the method was immunoSEQ multiplex PCR. The sample lists 130,000 to 150,000 clones; roughly nine tenths were seen once. Material for sequencing was peripheral blood. The receptors were gathered from a woman aged 55-70 years with active COVID-19.

The chain combines TRBV11-1 with TRBJ1-1, with 8 nucleotides matching TRBD1. The V gene's germline CDR1 is SGHAT and CDR2 FQDESV (reference sequence). The junction had 5 bases not matched to a gene; V was cut back by 5 bases and J by 0 bases. This CDR3 comprises 15 residues. CDR3 residues: CASSARQGMNTEAFF. CDR3 coding DNA: TGTGCCAGCAGCGCCCGACAGGGGATGAACACTGAAGCTTTCTTT.

This rearrangement joins TRBV12-3 or TRBV12-4 to TRBJ2-5; TRBD2 aligns across 8 bases. The junction had 6 bases not matched to a gene; V was cut back by 10 bases and J by 5 bases. This CDR3 is 12 amino acids long. CDR3 sequence: CATGGMSETQYF. DNA for the CDR3: TGTGCCACGGGAGGGATGTCGGAGACCCAGTACTTC.

V gene TRBV9 combines with J gene TRBJ2-2; D is uncertain. The CDR3 length is 13 residues. Germline CDR1 SGDLS, CDR2 YYNGEE. V was trimmed by 0 bases and J by 3 bases, leaving 3 bases between them. CDR3 region: CASSVGDTGELFF. The CDR3 region has the DNA TGTGCCAGCAGCGTAGGAGACACCGGGGAGCTGTTTTTT.

The chain links TRBV28 to TRBJ1-6, with 8 bases matching TRBD1. The CDR3 consists of 16 residues. Trimming cost V 2 bases and J 2 bases; bases outside gene matches: 2. CDR1 is MDHEN, CDR2 SYDVKM, per germline. The CDR3 is CASSLRTGTYNSPLHF. In DNA, the CDR3 is TGTGCCAGCAGTTTAAGGACAGGGACCTATAATTCACCCCTCCACTTT.

The V and J genes are TRBV7-9 and TRBJ1-2, with D possibly matching TRBD1 (6 bases). Germline V gene sequence: CDR1 SEHNR, CDR2 FQNEAQ (reference sequence). Trimming took off 3 bases at V and 8 bases at J, with 16 bases between the two ends. The CDR3 runs 14 residues. The CDR3 sequence is CASSFGQFPHGYTF. The CDR3 nucleotides read TGTGCCAGCAGCTTTGGACAGTTCCCCCACGGCTACACCTTC.

The chain employs TRBV28 and TRBJ2-1; D is possibly TRBD1 (6 bases). Trimming cost V 6 bases and J 10 bases, with 19 bases left between them. Germline CDR1 is MDHEN and CDR2 is SYDVKM. The CDR3 runs to 14 residues. The CDR3 here is CASRYRDASEEQFF. CDR3 coding DNA: TGTGCCAGCAGATACAGGGATGCCTCTGAGGAGCAGTTCTTC. Variable domain in full (rest from reference TRBV28 and TRBJ2-1): DVKVTQSSRYLVKRTGEKVFLECVQDMDHENMFWYRQDPGLGLRLIYFSYDVKMKEKGDIPEGYSVSREKKERFSLILESASTNQTSMYLCASRYRDASEEQFFGPGTRLTVL.

The chain carries TRBV7-2 and TRBJ2-1, with a possible D match to TRBD2 (6 bases). V gave up 3 bases and J gave up 9 bases, with 6 bases separating them. Per the germline V gene, CDR1 is SGHTA and CDR2 is FQGNSA. The CDR3 loop spans 11 amino acids. CDR3 sequence (DNA): TGTGCCAGCAGCTTTAGCGGTGAGCAGTTCTTC. Amino acid sequence: CASSFSGEQFF.

The gene calls are TRBV4-3 and TRBJ2-3; 11 bases are shared with TRBD2. After removal of 1 base from V and 4 bases from J, the junction contained 7 bases not matched to a gene. The CDR3 length is 17 residues. Germline CDR1 reads LGHNA; CDR2 reads YSLEER. The CDR3 region has the DNA TGCGCCAGCAGCCAAGGCCTAGCGGGAGGTGGGGCAGATACGCAGTATTTT. Encoded protein: CASSQGLAGGGADTQYF.

The chain combines TRBV7-2 with TRBJ2-2, with D perhaps TRBD1 (5 bases). V was clipped by 5 bases and J by 0 bases, with 10 bases between them. The length of the CDR3 is 15 residues. Germline values: CDR1 SGHTA, CDR2 FQGNSA. The CDR3 loop is CASSPTGSNTGELFF. The CDR3 DNA is TGTGCCAGCAGCCCAACAGGATCGAACACCGGGGAGCTGTTTTTT.

The rearrangement links TRBV11-2 to TRBJ1-2; D is perhaps TRBD1 (6 bases). The V and J ends lost 2 bases and 7 bases respectively, with 20 bases between them. The CDR3 runs to 16 residues. Germline V lookup: CDR1 SGHAT, CDR2 FQNNGV. The CDR3 DNA follows: TGTGCCAGCAGCTTAACCCAAAAAATCCGGGACATTGGCTACACCTTC. This translates into CASSLTQKIRDIGYTF.

This clone showed up just once. The V call is TRBV5-1, the J call TRBJ1-1, with 10 bases identical to TRBD1. V was pared by 4 bases and J by 5 bases, with 5 bases of the junction left unmatched. This CDR3 is 14 amino acids long. In germline, CDR1 is SGHRS, CDR2 YFSETQ. CDR3 nucleotide sequence: TGCGCCAGCAGCCCGGGACAGGGGCGGACTGAAGCTTTCTTT. Translation: CASSPGQGRTEAFF.

V usage is TRBV18 and J usage is TRBJ1-6, with D possibly TRBD1 on 6 matching bases. Trimming removed 0 bases at V and 10 bases at J, with 10 bases between. This CDR3 is 14 amino acids long. Germline CDR1 is KGHSH and CDR2 is LQKENI. This CDR3 is CASSPPNRESPLHF. CDR3 coding DNA: TGTGCCAGCTCACCACCTAACAGGGAGTCACCCCTCCACTTT.